Presented here are 18 T cell receptor beta chains from one specimen sequenced in a study of blood T cell repertoires in COVID-19. This table comes from immunoSEQ multiplex PCR, and its TCRdb copy is limited to in-frame clones, with some not included. The sample records around 290,000 clones, roughly 90% being singletons. Sequenced: peripheral blood. The receptor set was obtained from a man in his forties with acute or convalescent COVID-19.

This chain connects TRBV3-1 (or the pseudogene TRBV3-2) to TRBJ2-7; 11 bases match TRBD2. The CDR3 consists of 14 residues. J was trimmed by 3 bases and V by 4 bases; bases with no gene match: 2. The V gene's germline CDR1 is LGHDT and CDR2 YNNKEL (reference sequence). The CDR3 sequence is CASSLAGGGYEQYF. The CDR3 DNA sequence: TGTGCCAGCAGCCTAGCGGGGGGGGGCTACGAGCAGTACTTC.

The chain employs TRBV6-5 and TRBJ2-3; D unresolved. Between the trimmed V and J ends, which lost 0 bases and 4 bases, there was a span of 5 bases. Germline V gives CDR1 MNHEY, CDR2 SVGAGI. The CDR3 is 13 residues long. The CDR3 protein is CASSYSFADTQYF. The DNA for the CDR3 is TGTGCCAGCAGTTACTCCTTTGCAGATACGCAGTATTTT.

The gene calls are TRBV3-1 (or the pseudogene TRBV3-2) and TRBJ2-7; 8 bases fit TRBD1. The trim removed 6 bases at V and 4 bases at J, leaving 2 bases unmatched. This CDR3 is 12 amino acids long. Germline V lookup: CDR1 LGHDT, CDR2 YNNKEL (reference sequence). CDR3 nucleotides: TGTGCCAGCAGTCGACAGGGGTACGAGCAGTACTTC. This encodes CASSRQGYEQYF.

The chain employs TRBV24-1 and TRBJ2-7; weak D call: TRBD1 (6 bases). The CDR3 loop spans 12 amino acids. Trimming pared 3 bases from V and 5 bases from J, leaving 7 bases between. The V gene's germline CDR1 is KGHDR and CDR2 SFDVKD. CDR3 in amino acids: CATSDQGHEQYF. The CDR3 DNA reads as TGTGCCACCAGTGATCAGGGGCACGAGCAGTACTTC.

The rearrangement joins TRBV14 to TRBJ2-2; D call uncertain. Trimming took off 4 bases at V and 7 bases at J, with 10 bases between the two ends. This CDR3 is built from 13 residues. Per germline, CDR1 SGHDN and CDR2 FVKESK. The CDR3 sequence: CASSPLVDGELFF. The CDR3 bases are TGTGCCAGCAGCCCCTTAGTAGACGGGGAGCTGTTTTTT.

This chain uses TRBV4-2 with TRBJ2-1; 9 nucleotides align to TRBD2. CDR1 LGHNA and CDR2 YNFKEQ come from the germline V gene. The trim removed 4 bases at V and 4 bases at J, leaving 8 bases unmatched. The CDR3 is 16 amino acids. The CDR3 loop reads CASSPGASGVYNEQFF. CDR3 DNA: TGTGCCAGCAGCCCCGGGGCTAGCGGGGTATACAATGAGCAGTTCTTC.

The V gene is TRBV11-2, the J gene TRBJ2-7; TRBD1 matches 8 bases. CDR1 is SGHAT, CDR2 FQNNGV, per germline. This CDR3 is built from 15 residues. V was pared by 4 bases and J by 5 bases, with 10 bases of the junction left unmatched. The CDR3 coding sequence is TGTGCCAGCAGCTCCTCAGGGGGCATGGTAAACGAGCAGTACTTC. This sequence encodes CASSSSGGMVNEQYF.

The chain has TRBV28 and TRBJ2-7; 9 bases align to TRBD1. Unmatched junction bases numbered 8, after V lost 6 bases and J lost 5 bases. In germline, CDR1 is MDHEN, CDR2 SYDVKM. This CDR3 has 14 amino acids. The CDR3 coding sequence is TGTGCCAGCAGGCGGACAGGGGATCAGGACGAGCAGTACTTC. As protein: CASRRTGDQDEQYF.

The chain is built from TRBV6-2 or TRBV6-3 and TRBJ1-5; D might be TRBD1 (6 bases). The CDR3 has 14 residues. Trimming shortened V by 4 bases and J by 4 bases, and 11 bases separated the two germline ends. Per the germline V gene, CDR1 is MNHEY and CDR2 is SVGEGT. CDR3 sequence: CASSWFRGNQPQHF. CDR3 sequence (DNA): TGTGCCAGCAGTTGGTTCAGGGGAAATCAGCCCCAGCATTTT.

The chain combines TRBV9 with TRBJ1-3, with TRBD1 identical over 9 bases. This CDR3 is 15 amino acids long. Germline V gives CDR1 SGDLS, CDR2 YYNGEE. J was trimmed by 4 bases and V by 4 bases; bases with no gene match: 6. CDR3 protein: CASSSLGTGGNTIYF. CDR3 sequence (DNA): TGTGCCAGCAGCTCCCTCGGGACAGGGGGAAACACCATATATTTT.

V and J are TRBV30 and TRBJ2-7; 8 bases fit TRBD1. This CDR3 contains 14 residues. Losses at the gene ends were 6 bases for V and 1 base for J; bases not matched to a gene: 8. CDR1 is GTSNPN and CDR2 is SVGIG in the germline V gene (reference sequence). The CDR3 DNA reads as TGTGCCTGTAACTCAGGGGGCCTATCCTACGAGCAGTACTTC. This gives the protein CACNSGGLSYEQYF. Based on the CDR3 plus reference TRBV30 and TRBJ2-7, the full variable domain is SQTIHQWPATLVQPVGSPLSLECTVEGTSNPNLYWYRQAAGRGLQLLFYSVGIGQISSEVPQNLSASRPQDRQFILSSKKLLLSDSGFYLCACNSGGLSYEQYFGPGTRLTVT.

This clone has only a few counts. The V call is TRBV19, the J call TRBJ1-5; 7 bases are shared with TRBD1. The CDR3 is 15 amino acids. Unmatched junction bases numbered 10, after V lost 5 bases and J lost 6 bases. CDR1 and CDR2 (germline): LNHDA, SQIVND (reference sequence). CDR3 nucleotides: TGTGCCAGTAGTCCCGACAGGGTAGGTAGTCAGCCCCAGCATTTT. Translating it yields CASSPDRVGSQPQHF.

This sequence joins TRBV5-1 and TRBJ2-3; D not certain. Trimming stripped 4 bases from V and 4 bases from J, with 7 bases between. The V gene's germline CDR1 is SGHRS and CDR2 YFSETQ. The CDR3 contains 12 residues. The CDR3 protein is CASSPGADTQYF. The CDR3 DNA follows: TGCGCCAGCAGCCCTGGAGCAGATACGCAGTATTTT.

This sequence joins TRBV30 and TRBJ2-2; D gene uncertain. Looked up from germline, CDR1 is GTSNPN and CDR2 is SVGIG (reference sequence). The CDR3 sequence is 13 residues long. Trimming pared 5 bases from V and 3 bases from J, leaving 10 bases between. Here the CDR3 DNA reads TGTGCCTGGGCGGTTGAGGACACCGGGGAGCTGTTTTTT. It is translated as CAWAVEDTGELFF.

V is TRBV7-2 and J is TRBJ1-2; D ambiguous. Trimming stripped 3 bases from V and 8 bases from J, with 13 bases between. Germline V gene lookup returns CDR1 SGHTA and CDR2 FQGNSA. This CDR3 spans 13 amino acids. CDR3 protein: CASSFERVGGYTF. The CDR3, as DNA: TGTGCCAGCAGCTTCGAGCGGGTCGGAGGCTACACCTTC.

The V call is TRBV9, the J call TRBJ2-7, with D maybe TRBD2 (5 bases). In germline, CDR1 is SGDLS, CDR2 YYNGEE. The length of the CDR3 is 12 residues. Trimming took off 5 bases at V and 3 bases at J, with 9 bases between the two ends. The chain's CDR3 is CASSDGDYEQYF. CDR3 DNA sequence: TGTGCCAGCAGTGACGGGGACTACGAGCAGTACTTC. The full variable domain, in which reference TRBV9 and TRBJ2-7 provide the parts outside the CDR3, is DSGVTQTPKHLITATGQRVTLRCSPRSGDLSVYWYQQSLDQGLQFLIQYYNGEERAKGNILERFSAQQFPDLHSELNLSSLELGDSALYFCASSDGDYEQYFGPGTRLTVT.

The rearrangement links TRBV20-1 to TRBJ2-1; no firm D call. Trimming left V 3 bases short and J 7 bases short, with 10 bases between. The V gene's germline CDR1 is DFQATT and CDR2 SNEGSKA (reference sequence). This CDR3 region has 12 residues. The CDR3 region is CSASPVENEQFF. CDR3 DNA: TGCAGTGCTAGTCCGGTGGAGAATGAGCAGTTCTTC.

The rearrangement joins TRBV11-2 to TRBJ2-1, with D tentatively TRBD1 (5 bases). V lost 6 bases, J lost 3 bases, and 6 bases lay in between. Germline V gene lookup returns CDR1 SGHAT and CDR2 FQNNGV. This CDR3 has 12 residues. The CDR3 protein is CASRQVYNEQFF. CDR3 DNA sequence: TGTGCCAGCAGACAGGTCTACAATGAGCAGTTCTTC.